The 3 T cell receptor beta chains presented below share a single source sample, sequenced in a study of blood T cells in healthy people across ages. Combining a sample-barcoded 5' primer with a J-beta primer mix, a second PCR ran for roughly 7 to 11 cycles. TCRdb processed the 5' RACE reads anew with MiXCR; each CDR3 protein has one entry. Of around 1.5 million distinct CDR3 sequences in the sample, 35% to 45% were seen once. The material sequenced was blood. All receptors derive from a woman under 30 in good health.

V is TRBV12-3 or TRBV12-4 and J is TRBJ1-2; perhaps TRBD1 as D (5 bases). There are 15 residues in the CDR3. Trimming left V 6 bases short and J 8 bases short, with 22 bases between. The CDR3, as DNA: TGTGCCAGCAGCCCCACCGGGACCGCCATTGGGGGCTACACCTTC. Translating it yields CASSPTGTAIGGYTF.

The gene calls are TRBV5-5 and TRBJ1-5; D is unresolved. The CDR3 has 13 amino acids. The germline CDR1 and CDR2 sequences are SGHKS and YYEKEE (reference sequence). With 2 bases removed from V and 1 base from J, the gap between germline ends came to 4 bases. CDR3 loop: CASSFESNQPQHF. CDR3 nucleotide sequence: TGTGCCAGCAGCTTTGAGAGCAATCAGCCCCAGCATTTT.

The chain combines TRBV12-3 or TRBV12-4 with TRBJ1-2; 9 bases are shared with TRBD1. This CDR3 has 15 residues. V was clipped by 3 bases and J by 8 bases; unmatched bases: 10. CDR3 loop: CASSFGGQGTRGYTF. CDR3 DNA sequence: TGTGCCAGCAGTTTTGGTGGACAGGGGACTCGAGGCTACACCTTC.